Below, 25 T cell receptor beta chains from the same sample are listed, as sequenced in a study of T cell changes during pregnancy in multiple sclerosis. Only in-frame clones appear in the TCRdb table, and some are missing; sequencing was by immunoSEQ multiplex PCR. Counted here are about 110,000 clones, 85% to 95% occurring once; the ten biggest clones make up less than 0.85%. The sequencing used peripheral blood, collected in the third trimester of pregnancy. The receptors shown here come from a female donor in good health, enrolled as a control in a pregnancy study.

The J gene is TRBJ1-2, the V gene TRBV19; 8 bases map to TRBD1. V lost 1 base, J lost 7 bases, and 2 bases stayed unmatched. CDR3 size: 13 residues. The germline V gene encodes CDR1 LNHDA and CDR2 SQIVND (reference sequence). Here the CDR3 DNA reads TGTGCCAGTAGTATAGGGACAGGGTTTGGCTACACCTTC. Protein: CASSIGTGFGYTF.

The chain uses TRBV2 and TRBJ2-5; TRBD2 agrees at 10 bases. The length of the CDR3 is 14 residues. Germline CDR1 is SNHLY and CDR2 is FYNNEI. V was clipped by 5 bases and J by 4 bases; unmatched bases: 4. This CDR3 reads CASSLASGGETQYF. The CDR3 DNA follows: TGTGCCAGCAGTCTCGCTAGCGGGGGAGAGACCCAGTACTTC.

V usage is TRBV5-5 and J usage is TRBJ1-4, with a possible D match to TRBD1 (5 bases). CDR1 SGHKS and CDR2 YYEKEE come from the germline V gene (reference sequence). The length of the CDR3 is 16 residues. Trimming left V 4 bases short and J 0 bases short, with 13 bases between. CDR3 DNA sequence: TGTGCCAGCAGCACCGGACATGGCGCAACTAATGAAAAACTGTTTTTT. Translation: CASSTGHGATNEKLFF.

This chain connects TRBV9 to TRBJ2-3; the D gene is possibly TRBD1 (5 bases). The germline V and J ends were trimmed by 2 bases and 0 bases, with 10 bases remaining between them. The CDR3 covers 15 residues. Germline V CDR1 and CDR2: SGDLS, YYNGEE. CDR3 DNA sequence: TGTGCCAGCAGCGTCAGGGCGGCGAGCACAGATACGCAGTATTTT. Translation: CASSVRAASTDTQYF.

In this sample, this clone turned up once. The chain carries TRBV2 and TRBJ1-3; 9 positions agree with TRBD1. V shed 8 bases, J shed 0 bases, and the junction held 8 bases outside the gene matches. CDR1 and CDR2 (germline): SNHLY, FYNNEI. The CDR3 covers 16 residues. CDR3 residues: CASEIGTGNSGNTIYF. The CDR3 nucleotides are TGTGCCAGCGAGATTGGGACAGGGAACTCTGGAAACACCATATATTTT.

The rearrangement links TRBV27 to TRBJ1-1, with D unclear. The CDR3 totals 16 residues. Germline-derived CDR1 and CDR2 are MNHEY and SMNVEV (reference sequence). The V end lost 6 bases, the J end lost 0 bases, and 17 bases lay between the germline ends. The CDR3 protein is CASSRNFDLMNTEAFF. The CDR3 DNA reads as TGTGCCAGCAGCAGGAACTTCGACCTCATGAACACTGAAGCTTTCTTT.

In its sample, this clone was seen once. The rearrangement uses TRBV5-4 and TRBJ2-6; D gene uncertain. CDR1 is SGHNT, CDR2 YYREEE, per germline (reference sequence). V was cut by 4 bases and J by 4 bases, with 18 bases left in between. This CDR3 comprises 17 residues. The CDR3: CASSTGSSLPGANVLTF. For the CDR3, the DNA is TGTGCCAGCAGCACCGGGTCCTCTCTGCCCGGGGCCAACGTCCTGACTTTC. Full variable domain (missing parts from reference TRBV5-4 and TRBJ2-6): ETGVTQSPTHLIKTRGQQVTLRCSSQSGHNTVSWYQQALGQGPQFIFQYYREEENGRGNFPPRFSGLQFPNYSSELNVNALELDDSALYLCASSTGSSLPGANVLTFGAGSRLTVL.

The chain joins TRBV9 to TRBJ2-5; D possibly corresponds to TRBD2 (5 bases). The CDR3 runs 16 residues. CDR1 SGDLS and CDR2 YYNGEE come from the germline V gene. V was shortened by 3 bases and J by 4 bases, with 19 bases between the two germline ends. The CDR3 loop reads CASSAVGGLGRETQYF. Written as DNA, the CDR3 is TGTGCCAGCAGCGCAGTCGGAGGTCTGGGAAGAGAGACCCAGTACTTC.

This sequence joins TRBV7-9 and TRBJ2-5, with a possible D match to TRBD1 (6 bases). The CDR3 spans 15 residues. V lost 3 bases, J lost 9 bases, and 20 bases lay in between. Germline loops: CDR1 SEHNR, CDR2 FQNEAQ (reference sequence). The CDR3, as DNA: TGTGCCAGCAGCTTCTCGTCAAGTCGCCACAGGGCCCAGTACTTC. Protein product: CASSFSSSRHRAQYF. Full variable domain (outside the CDR3, taken from reference TRBV7-9 and TRBJ2-5): DTGVSQNPRHKITKRGQNVTFRCDPISEHNRLYWYRQTLGQGPEFLTYFQNEAQLEKSRLLSDRFSAERPKGSFSTLEIQRTEQGDSAMYLCASSFSSSRHRAQYFGPGTRLLVL.

This clone was found once. The chain combines TRBV6-5 with TRBJ1-2, with D perhaps TRBD1 (6 bases). Germline CDR1 and CDR2: MNHEY and SVGAGI. There are 14 residues in the CDR3. Between the trimmed V and J ends, which lost 2 bases and 4 bases, there was a span of 11 bases. DNA of the CDR3: TGTGCCAGCAGTTACCGGACAGAGTCCTATGGCTACACCTTC. Protein product: CASSYRTESYGYTF.

V and J are TRBV6-6 and TRBJ1-1; TRBD1 might be the D (5 bases). V dropped 2 bases and J dropped 3 bases, with 13 bases sitting between them. Germline V gene data show CDR1 as MNHNY and CDR2 as SVGAGI (reference sequence). The CDR3 contains 15 residues. CDR3 coding DNA: TGTGCCAGCAGTTACCCAGACGGAGGGGACACTGAAGCTTTCTTT. It codes for CASSYPDGGDTEAFF.

This clone was detected only once. The genes are TRBV10-3 and TRBJ1-2, with a tentative D call TRBD1 (5 bases). CDR1 ENHRY and CDR2 SYGVKD come from the germline V gene. V lost 6 bases and J lost 6, with 11 bases in between. CDR3 length equals 12 residues. CDR3 sequence reads: CAISGPGDGYTF. In nucleotides, the CDR3 is TGTGCCATCAGCGGGCCGGGGGATGGCTACACCTTC.

The rearrangement joins TRBV5-6 to TRBJ1-1, with 10 bases that match TRBD1. Germline assignment: CDR1 SGHDT and CDR2 YYEEEE. The V gene end was trimmed by 4 bases and the J gene end by 1 base; junction bases not matched to a gene: 4. This CDR3 spans 15 amino acids. In DNA form, the CDR3 reads TGTGCCAGCAGCCCTCGGGACAGGGGGAACACTGAAGCTTTCTTT. It specifies CASSPRDRGNTEAFF. The full variable domain, its missing parts supplied by reference TRBV5-6 and TRBJ1-1, is DAGVTQSPTHLIKTRGQQVTLRCSPKSGHDTVSWYQQALGQGPQFIFQYYEEEERQRGNFPDRFSGHQFPNYSSELNVNALLLGDSALYLCASSPRDRGNTEAFFGQGTRLTVV.

This clone was counted once. This chain connects TRBV23-1 to TRBJ1-5; D gene ambiguous. TRBV23-1 qualifies as an ORF whose function is uncertain. CDR3 size: 15 residues. Trimming stripped 7 bases from V and 0 bases from J, with 13 bases between. CDR3 DNA: TGCGCCAGCATCGGCGGCTTTCGTAGCAATCAGCCCCAGCATTTT. Amino acid sequence: CASIGGFRSNQPQHF.

The chain joins TRBV4-3 to TRBJ1-6; a possible D gene is TRBD1 (6 bases). This CDR3 is 16 amino acids long. The V end was cut by 0 bases, the J end by 9 bases, with 15 bases between. Per the germline V gene, CDR1 is LGHNA and CDR2 is YSLEER. In DNA form, the CDR3 reads TGCGCCAGCAGCCAAGATGGTACAGGGAGCACTTCACCCCTCCACTTT. Protein: CASSQDGTGSTSPLHF.

The chain uses TRBV5-4 and TRBJ2-2, with D perhaps matching TRBD1 (6 bases). Trimming left V 4 bases short and J 0 bases short, with 16 bases between. Germline CDR1 is SGHNT and CDR2 is YYREEE (reference sequence). The length of the CDR3 is 17 residues. CDR3 sequence reads: CASSRTGTLTNTGELFF. CDR3 sequence (DNA): TGTGCCAGCAGCCGAACAGGGACACTCACGAACACCGGGGAGCTGTTTTTT.

The chain links TRBV7-8 to TRBJ2-1, with D perhaps matching TRBD2 (7 bases). The CDR3 has 16 residues. V shed 3 bases and J shed 4 bases, with 16 bases lying between them. Germline lookup yields CDR1 SGHVS and CDR2 FQNEAQ. CDR3 loop: CASSLGGANPYNEQFF. DNA for the CDR3: TGTGCCAGCAGCTTGGGGGGGGCGAACCCTTACAATGAGCAGTTCTTC.

The rearrangement links TRBV30 to TRBJ1-4, with 7 positions matching TRBD1. Germline CDR1 GTSNPN, CDR2 SVGIG (reference sequence). The CDR3 extends over 14 amino acids. V dropped 0 bases and J dropped 8; count of bases not matched to a gene: 6. As DNA, the CDR3 is TGTGCCTGGAGTGTACGGCAGGGGGGAGAAAAACTGTTTTTT. Translation gives CAWSVRQGGEKLFF. Based on the CDR3 plus reference TRBV30 and TRBJ1-4, the full variable domain is SQTIHQWPATLVQPVGSPLSLECTVEGTSNPNLYWYRQAAGRGLQLLFYSVGIGQISSEVPQNLSASRPQDRQFILSSKKLLLSDSGFYLCAWSVRQGGEKLFFGSGTQLSVL.

This sequence joins TRBV7-9 and TRBJ1-2; possibly TRBD1 for D (6 bases). The CDR3 is 14 amino acids. Trimming pared 6 bases from V and 4 bases from J, leaving 15 bases between. Germline CDR1 reads SEHNR; CDR2 reads FQNEAQ (reference sequence). Here the CDR3 DNA reads TGTGCCAGCAGTTCCGGAGACAGGCCCTATGGCTACACCTTC. Translation: CASSSGDRPYGYTF.

The chain recombines TRBV7-9 with TRBJ1-1; 12 bases match TRBD1. Per germline, CDR1 SEHNR and CDR2 FQNEAQ (reference sequence). With 5 bases clipped from V and 1 base from J, the junction kept 14 bases outside the gene matches. The CDR3 runs 19 residues. CDR3 bases: TGTGCCAGCAGCCCCGTGACCCGGGACAGGGGGCTTTGGAACACTGAAGCTTTCTTT. Translation: CASSPVTRDRGLWNTEAFF.

The chain recombines TRBV2 with TRBJ2-5; 8 bases line up with TRBD2. The length of the CDR3 is 15 residues. Germline V gene lookup returns CDR1 SNHLY and CDR2 FYNNEI. J lost 5 bases, V lost 4 bases, and 9 bases had no gene match. For the CDR3, the DNA is TGTGCCAGCAGTGGAATAAGTGCTAGCGGGGAGACCCAGTACTTC. Protein: CASSGISASGETQYF.

The chain recombines TRBV2 with TRBJ1-4; D is unclear. Trimming shortened V by 1 base and J by 10 bases, and 16 bases separated the two germline ends. Germline lookup yields CDR1 SNHLY and CDR2 FYNNEI. The CDR3 covers 15 residues. This CDR3 reads CASSEGWRTSLKLFF. CDR3 DNA: TGTGCCAGCAGTGAAGGTTGGAGGACTAGCCTAAAACTGTTTTTT.

This clone was seen a few times. This chain joins TRBV4-2 and TRBJ1-1; tentatively, D is TRBD1 (5 bases). Trimming took 6 bases from V and 1 from J, leaving 9 bases between them. CDR1 is LGHNA, CDR2 YNFKEQ, per germline. The CDR3 has 13 residues. CDR3 amino acids: CASSGQGNTEAFF. In DNA, the CDR3 is TGTGCCAGCAGTGGTCAGGGGAACACTGAAGCTTTCTTT.

The chain joins TRBV19 to TRBJ2-1; tentative D call: TRBD1 (6 bases). Trimming cost V 6 bases and J 3 bases, with 9 bases left between them. This CDR3 has 13 residues. Per germline, CDR1 LNHDA and CDR2 SQIVND (reference sequence). In nucleotides, the CDR3 is TGTGCCAGTAGCCAACAGGGCTACAATGAGCAGTTCTTC. Residues: CASSQQGYNEQFF.

The CDR3 loop reads CASSRDRGSYNEQFF. CDR3 nucleotides: TGTGCCAGCAGCCGGGACAGGGGGTCCTACAATGAGCAGTTCTTC. The chain combines TRBV5-4 with TRBJ2-1; TRBD1 matches 11 bases. Unmatched junction bases numbered 1, after V lost 4 bases and J lost 1 base. This CDR3 contains 15 residues. Germline loops: CDR1 SGHNT, CDR2 YYREEE (reference sequence).